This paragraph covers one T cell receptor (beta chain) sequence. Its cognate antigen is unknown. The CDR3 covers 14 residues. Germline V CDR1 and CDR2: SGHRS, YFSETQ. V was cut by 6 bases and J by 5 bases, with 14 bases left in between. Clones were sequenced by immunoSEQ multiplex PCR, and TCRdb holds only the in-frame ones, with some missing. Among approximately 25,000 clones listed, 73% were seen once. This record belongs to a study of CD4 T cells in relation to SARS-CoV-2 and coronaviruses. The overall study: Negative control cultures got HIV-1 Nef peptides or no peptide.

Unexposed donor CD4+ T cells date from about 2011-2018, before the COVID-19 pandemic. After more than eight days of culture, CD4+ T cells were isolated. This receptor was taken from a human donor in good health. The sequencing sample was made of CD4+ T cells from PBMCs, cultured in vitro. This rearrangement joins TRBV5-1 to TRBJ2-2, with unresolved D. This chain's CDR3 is CASTLERTTGELFF. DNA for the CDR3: TGCGCCAGCACTTTGGAACGGACGACCGGGGAGCTGTTTTTT.